What follows is one T cell receptor (beta chain) and its context. The length of the CDR3 is 16 residues. Germline lookup yields CDR1 MNHEY and CDR2 SVGAGI. The V gene lost 2 bases and the J gene lost 2 bases, with 12 bases spanning the gap. This record belongs to a study of blood T cell repertoires in COVID-19. Study background: Acute and convalescent COVID-19 samples came from the United States, Italy and Spain. Sources were T cells, B-cell-depleted T cells, or PBMCs; the material itself was cDNA or gDNA.

The authors' processing: Reference gene primers were amplified, and this amplification served to estimate nucleated cell counts. The repertoire was sequenced with immunoSEQ multiplex PCR; TCRdb's copy has only in-frame clones and lacks some. That table supplies the V and J calls and clone size; D and trimming were determined from the DNA. The sample records about 240,000 clones, about 70% being singletons. This TCR was sampled from a woman over 75 with acute or convalescent COVID-19. The chain employs TRBV6-5 and TRBJ2-2, with D tentatively TRBD2 (5 bases). The material sequenced was peripheral blood. The CDR3 coding sequence is TGTGCCAGCAGTTACACTCGGCTAGCTAACACCGGGGAGCTGTTTTTT. As protein: CASSYTRLANTGELFF.